This TCR beta chain was identified during a study of blood T cell repertoires in COVID-19. Looking at the study overall: Collection of acute and convalescent COVID-19 samples took place in the United States, Italy and Spain. The analysed material was cDNA or gDNA that came from T cells, B-cell-depleted T cells, or PBMCs.

Produced via immunoSEQ multiplex PCR; TCRdb's table is partial and in-frame only. Of over 250,000 clones in the sample, roughly four fifths were seen once. The V end was cut by 8 bases, the J end by 4 bases, with 18 bases between. CDR3 size: 14 residues. The germline CDR1 and CDR2 sequences are MDHEN and SYDVKM. This clonotype was sampled from a woman aged 45 to 65 who had recovered from COVID-19. Sequencing was carried out using peripheral blood. The chain carries TRBV28 and TRBJ2-7; TRBD1 might be the D (5 bases). The CDR3 spells CASRRQGMRYEQYF. In nucleotides, the CDR3 is TGTGCCAGCCGTCGGCAGGGAATGAGATACGAGCAGTACTTC.